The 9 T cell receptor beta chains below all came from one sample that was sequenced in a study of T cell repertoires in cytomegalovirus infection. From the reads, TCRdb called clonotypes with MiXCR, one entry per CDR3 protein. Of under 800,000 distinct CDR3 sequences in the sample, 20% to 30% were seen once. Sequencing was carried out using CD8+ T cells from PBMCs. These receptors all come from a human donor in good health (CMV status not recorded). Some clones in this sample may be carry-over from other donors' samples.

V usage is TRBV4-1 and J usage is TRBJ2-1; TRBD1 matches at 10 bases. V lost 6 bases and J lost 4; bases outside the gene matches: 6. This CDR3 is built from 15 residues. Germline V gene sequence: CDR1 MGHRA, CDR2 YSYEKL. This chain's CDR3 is CASRARDRGYNEQFF. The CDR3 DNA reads TGCGCCAGCAGGGCGCGGGACAGGGGATACAATGAGCAGTTCTTC.

The CDR3 nucleotides read TGTGCCAGCAGTTTCGGGACAGGAGCTGAAGCTTTCTTT. It codes for CASSFGTGAEAFF. The chain combines TRBV6-5 with TRBJ1-1; TRBD1 matches 8 bases. The V segment lost 4 bases and the J segment 6 bases; nucleotides outside the gene matches: 4. CDR1 is MNHEY, CDR2 SVGAGI, per germline. The CDR3 runs 13 residues.

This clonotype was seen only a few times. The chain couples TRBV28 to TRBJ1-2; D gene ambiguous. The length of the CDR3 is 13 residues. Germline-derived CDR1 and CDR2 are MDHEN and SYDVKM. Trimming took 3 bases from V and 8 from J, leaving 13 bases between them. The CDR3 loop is CASSFVSGRGYTF. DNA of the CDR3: TGTGCCAGCAGTTTTGTATCCGGGCGCGGCTACACCTTC.

Written as DNA, the CDR3 is TGTGCCAGCAGTCCTGAATGGGGACGCCCCCAGAGGGATACGCAGTATTTT. The encoded protein is CASSPEWGRPQRDTQYF. The chain couples TRBV28 to TRBJ2-3; D possibly matches TRBD1 or TRBD2 (5 bases each). The V and J ends lost 5 bases and 6 bases respectively, with 24 bases between them. CDR1 MDHEN and CDR2 SYDVKM come from the germline V gene. The CDR3 loop spans 17 amino acids.

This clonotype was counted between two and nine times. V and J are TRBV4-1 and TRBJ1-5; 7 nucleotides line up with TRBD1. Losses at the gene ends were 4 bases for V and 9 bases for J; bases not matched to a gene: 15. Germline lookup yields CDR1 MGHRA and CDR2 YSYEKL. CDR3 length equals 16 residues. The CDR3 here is CASSLYRDSPKSPQHF. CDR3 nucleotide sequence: TGCGCCAGCAGCCTATACCGGGACAGCCCCAAGTCGCCCCAGCATTTT.

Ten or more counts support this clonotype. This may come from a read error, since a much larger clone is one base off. The CDR3 DNA reads as TGTGCCAGCATGGGGTCCTACAATGAGCAGTTCTTC. Residues: CASMGSYNEQFF. The chain couples TRBV25-1 to TRBJ2-1; no reliable D call. The CDR3 runs to 12 residues. CDR1 and CDR2 from the germline V gene are MGHDK and SYGVNS. V dropped 7 bases and J dropped 1 base, with 5 bases sitting between them.

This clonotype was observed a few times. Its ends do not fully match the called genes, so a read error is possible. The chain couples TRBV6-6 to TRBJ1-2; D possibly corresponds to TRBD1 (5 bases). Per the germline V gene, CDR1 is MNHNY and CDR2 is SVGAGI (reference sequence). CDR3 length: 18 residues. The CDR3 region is CASSYVRDRVLEDYRYTF. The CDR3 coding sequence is TGTGCCAGCAGTTACGTCCGAGACAGAGTCCTTGAAGACTATCGCTACACCTTC.

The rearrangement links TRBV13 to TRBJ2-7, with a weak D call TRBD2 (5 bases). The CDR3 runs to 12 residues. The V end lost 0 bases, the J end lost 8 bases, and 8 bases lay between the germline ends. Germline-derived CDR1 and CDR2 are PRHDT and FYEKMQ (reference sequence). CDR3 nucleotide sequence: TGTGCCAGCAGCTTAGGCGAGGGAAAGCAGTACTTC. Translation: CASSLGEGKQYF. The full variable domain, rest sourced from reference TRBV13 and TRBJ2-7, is AAGVIQSPRHLIKEKRETATLKCYPIPRHDTVYWYQQGPGQDPQFLISFYEKMQSDKGSIPDRFSAQQFSDYHSELNMSSLELGDSALYFCASSLGEGKQYFGPGTRLTVT.

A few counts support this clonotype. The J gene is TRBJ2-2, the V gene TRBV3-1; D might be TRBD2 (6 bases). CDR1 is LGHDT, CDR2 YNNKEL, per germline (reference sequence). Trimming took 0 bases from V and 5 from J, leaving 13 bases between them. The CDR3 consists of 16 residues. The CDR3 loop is CASSQDRIAGTGELFF. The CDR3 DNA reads TGTGCCAGCAGCCAAGATCGGATCGCGGGGACCGGGGAGCTGTTTTTT. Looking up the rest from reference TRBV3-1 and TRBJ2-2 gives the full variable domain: DTAVSQTPKYLVTQMGNDKSIKCEQNLGHDTMYWYKQDSKKFLKIMFSYNNKELIINETVPNRFSPKSPDKAHLNLHINSLELGDSAVYFCASSQDRIAGTGELFFGEGSRLTVL.